Listed below are T cell receptor beta chains from one sample, sequenced in a study of OX40 agonist ivuxolimab in advanced cancers. TCRdb's copy holds only in-frame clones and misses some; the assay was immunoSEQ multiplex PCR. Among under 80,000 clones listed, around 87% were seen once. The sequenced sample was CD4+ or CD8+ T cells sorted from blood, obtained in a trial of the OX40 agonist ivuxolimab. These receptors all come from an adult with an advanced solid tumor such as melanoma, head and neck, liver or kidney cancer. The CDR3 runs from the conserved cysteine through the conserved F or W. Each record gives: D gene, J gene, V gene, clone size, CDR3 length, CDR3 DNA, CDR3 protein. D genes are given only for firm matches. For some rows the clone size is stated as once, few or many, or as a class when expanded; others skip it.

D gene: .
J gene: TRBJ1-2
V gene: TRBV7-2
clone size: .
CDR3 length: 14
CDR3 DNA: TGTGCCAGCAGCTACGGGACTGCTAGTTATGGCTACACCTTC
CDR3 protein: CASSYGTASYGYTF

D gene: .
J gene: TRBJ1-5
V gene: TRBV7-6
clone size: few
CDR3 length: 13
CDR3 DNA: TGTGCCAGCAGCTTAGATGCCAGCCAGCCCCAGCATTTT
CDR3 protein: CASSLDASQPQHF

D gene: .
J gene: TRBJ2-7
V gene: TRBV2
clone size: .
CDR3 length: 13
CDR3 DNA: TGTGCCAGCAGTGTAGACTATTCCCACGAGCAGTACTTC
CDR3 protein: CASSVDYSHEQYF

D gene: TRBD2
J gene: TRBJ2-2
V gene: TRBV7-3
clone size: .
CDR3 length: 15
CDR3 DNA: TGTGCCAGCAGCTTATTTGGCGGGAGTTCCGGGGAGCTGTTTTTT
CDR3 protein: CASSLFGGSSGELFF

D gene: TRBD1
J gene: TRBJ2-7
V gene: TRBV19
clone size: .
CDR3 length: 15
CDR3 DNA: TGTGCCAGTAGTGCGGCGACAGGGGGTTTCTACGAGCAGTACTTC
CDR3 protein: CASSAATGGFYEQYF

D gene: .
J gene: TRBJ1-2
V gene: TRBV9
clone size: .
CDR3 length: 15
CDR3 DNA: TGTGCCAGCAGCGTAGTAGGCCCCCAGGGTGGGGGCTACACCTTC
CDR3 protein: CASSVVGPQGGGYTF

D gene: .
J gene: TRBJ1-5
V gene: TRBV7-2
clone size: .
CDR3 length: 15
CDR3 DNA: TGTGCCAGCAGCTTAATGGTGAATAGCAATCAGCCCCAGCATTTT
CDR3 protein: CASSLMVNSNQPQHF

D gene: .
J gene: TRBJ1-2
V gene: TRBV7-3
clone size: .
CDR3 length: 14
CDR3 DNA: TGTGCCAGCAGCTTCGACGGTCCAAACTATGGCTACACCTTC
CDR3 protein: CASSFDGPNYGYTF

D gene: .
J gene: TRBJ1-2
V gene: TRBV2
clone size: .
CDR3 length: 12
CDR3 DNA: TGTGCCAGCGATCTCTCTGGGTATGGCTACACCTTC
CDR3 protein: CASDLSGYGYTF

D gene: .
J gene: TRBJ2-7
V gene: TRBV4-2
clone size: .
CDR3 length: 15
CDR3 DNA: TGTGCCAGCAGCCATTCCGGGACTCAAGACTACGAGCAGTACTTC
CDR3 protein: CASSHSGTQDYEQYF

D gene: .
J gene: TRBJ2-5
V gene: TRBV4-1
clone size: .
CDR3 length: 13
CDR3 DNA: TGCGCCAGCAGCCTCGGAGTCGGAAAGACCCAGTACTTC
CDR3 protein: CASSLGVGKTQYF

D gene: .
J gene: TRBJ2-7
V gene: TRBV7-2
clone size: .
CDR3 length: 15
CDR3 DNA: TGTGCCAGCAGCCCGGGCGGCAGTACCTTCTACGAGCAGTACTTC
CDR3 protein: CASSPGGSTFYEQYF

D gene: TRBD2
J gene: TRBJ2-3
V gene: TRBV5-1
clone size: .
CDR3 length: 16
CDR3 DNA: TGCGCCAGCAGCTTGGCCCCAGCGGGAGGCACAGATACGCAGTATTTT
CDR3 protein: CASSLAPAGGTDTQYF

D gene: .
J gene: TRBJ2-3
V gene: TRBV4-1
clone size: .
CDR3 length: 15
CDR3 DNA: TGCGCCAGCAGCCAGCCGGGGAGTGGCACAGATACGCAGTATTTT
CDR3 protein: CASSQPGSGTDTQYF

D gene: .
J gene: TRBJ2-1
V gene: TRBV7-2
clone size: .
CDR3 length: 14
CDR3 DNA: TGTGCCAGCAGCTCCGTGGACCGCGTAAATGAGCAGTTCTTC
CDR3 protein: CASSSVDRVNEQFF

D gene: .
J gene: TRBJ2-7
V gene: TRBV6-6
clone size: .
CDR3 length: 14
CDR3 DNA: TGTGCCAGCAGTTACTCGGCAGGGATCTACGAGCAGTACTTC
CDR3 protein: CASSYSAGIYEQYF

D gene: .
J gene: TRBJ2-6
V gene: TRBV5-1
clone size: .
CDR3 length: 15
CDR3 DNA: TGCGCCAGCAGCTCCGGACAGTCAGGGGCCAACGTCCTGACTTTC
CDR3 protein: CASSSGQSGANVLTF

D gene: TRBD2
J gene: TRBJ2-1
V gene: TRBV5-1
clone size: .
CDR3 length: 18
CDR3 DNA: TGCGCCAGCAGCTTGTTGGGATTCGGGACTAGCGGGAGTCGTGAGCAGTTCTTC
CDR3 protein: CASSLLGFGTSGSREQFF

D gene: .
J gene: TRBJ2-1
V gene: TRBV7-6
clone size: .
CDR3 length: 13
CDR3 DNA: TGTGCCAGCAGCTTACAGGGGATGTCTGAGCAGTTCTTC
CDR3 protein: CASSLQGMSEQFF

D gene: TRBD2
J gene: TRBJ2-3
V gene: TRBV28
clone size: .
CDR3 length: 15
CDR3 DNA: TGTGCCAGCAGTGGGCAAGCGGGGGGGCTGGATACGCAGTATTTT
CDR3 protein: CASSGQAGGLDTQYF

D gene: .
J gene: TRBJ2-2
V gene: TRBV19
clone size: .
CDR3 length: 12
CDR3 DNA: TGTGCCAGTAATCCGATGGGCGGGGAGCTGTTTTTT
CDR3 protein: CASNPMGGELFF

D gene: TRBD2
J gene: TRBJ2-1
V gene: TRBV5-1
clone size: .
CDR3 length: 16
CDR3 DNA: TGCGCCAGCAGCTCCTCCGGGGGACTAGCGGACAATGAGCAGTTCTTC
CDR3 protein: CASSSSGGLADNEQFF

D gene: .
J gene: TRBJ1-4
V gene: TRBV9
clone size: .
CDR3 length: 14
CDR3 DNA: TGTGCCAGCAGCGTGGGACCTGCCAATGAAAAACTGTTTTTT
CDR3 protein: CASSVGPANEKLFF

D gene: .
J gene: TRBJ2-1
V gene: TRBV4-1
clone size: .
CDR3 length: 12
CDR3 DNA: TGCGCCAGCAGCCATAGCTACAATGAGCAGTTCTTC
CDR3 protein: CASSHSYNEQFF

D gene: .
J gene: TRBJ2-7
V gene: TRBV6-5
clone size: .
CDR3 length: 12
CDR3 DNA: TGTGCCAGCACCCTAGGAGGCTACGAGCAGTACTTC
CDR3 protein: CASTLGGYEQYF

D gene: .
J gene: TRBJ2-7
V gene: TRBV14
clone size: .
CDR3 length: 14
CDR3 DNA: TGTGCCAGCAGCCAGGGGGGAGTGGGGTACGAGCAGTACTTC
CDR3 protein: CASSQGGVGYEQYF

D gene: .
J gene: TRBJ2-5
V gene: TRBV4-3
clone size: .
CDR3 length: 15
CDR3 DNA: TGCGCCAGCAGCCAAGATTTGCGACTAGGGGAGACCCAGTACTTC
CDR3 protein: CASSQDLRLGETQYF

D gene: .
J gene: TRBJ1-5
V gene: TRBV9
clone size: .
CDR3 length: 11
CDR3 DNA: TGTGCCAGCAGAAATGATCAGCCCCAGCATTTT
CDR3 protein: CASRNDQPQHF

D gene: .
J gene: TRBJ2-2
V gene: TRBV6-5
clone size: .
CDR3 length: 15
CDR3 DNA: TGTGCCAGCATGGTCGTAGACGGACCCACCGGGGAGCTGTTTTTT
CDR3 protein: CASMVVDGPTGELFF

D gene: .
J gene: TRBJ2-4
V gene: TRBV2
clone size: .
CDR3 length: 11
CDR3 DNA: TGTGCCAGCGAGCGACAGGCCATTCAGTACTTC
CDR3 protein: CASERQAIQYF

D gene: TRBD1
J gene: TRBJ2-1
V gene: TRBV10-3
clone size: .
CDR3 length: 16
CDR3 DNA: TGTGCCATCAGTGAGAATTCTCGGACAGGGGGCAATGAGCAGTTCTTC
CDR3 protein: CAISENSRTGGNEQFF

D gene: TRBD2
J gene: TRBJ2-3
V gene: TRBV19
clone size: .
CDR3 length: 15
CDR3 DNA: TGTGCCAGTAGTGATAGCGGGAGTGGCACAGATACGCAGTATTTT
CDR3 protein: CASSDSGSGTDTQYF

D gene: .
J gene: TRBJ1-2
V gene: TRBV7-8
clone size: .
CDR3 length: 12
CDR3 DNA: TGTGCCAGCAGCCCGGTCTTTGGGGGCTACACCTTC
CDR3 protein: CASSPVFGGYTF

D gene: TRBD2
J gene: TRBJ2-1
V gene: TRBV6-5
clone size: .
CDR3 length: 12
CDR3 DNA: TGTGCCAGCGTCCAGACTAGCGGTGAGCAGTTCTTC
CDR3 protein: CASVQTSGEQFF

D gene: TRBD2
J gene: TRBJ2-3
V gene: TRBV14
clone size: .
CDR3 length: 17
CDR3 DNA: TGTGCCAGCAGCCAAGACTCGGGCGGGAGGGCCACAGATACGCAGTATTTT
CDR3 protein: CASSQDSGGRATDTQYF

D gene: .
J gene: TRBJ1-5
V gene: TRBV19
clone size: once
CDR3 length: 14
CDR3 DNA: TGTGCCAGTAGTAAAGGACGGTTCAATCAGCCCCAGCATTTT
CDR3 protein: CASSKGRFNQPQHF

D gene: .
J gene: TRBJ2-3
V gene: TRBV7-2
clone size: .
CDR3 length: 16
CDR3 DNA: TGTGCCAGCAGCCCCTGGACTGTTCGTAGCACAGATACGCAGTATTTT
CDR3 protein: CASSPWTVRSTDTQYF

D gene: TRBD2
J gene: TRBJ2-7
V gene: TRBV28
clone size: few
CDR3 length: 14
CDR3 DNA: TGTGCCAGCAGTGCTGGACTAGCGAAGTACGAGCAGTACTTC
CDR3 protein: CASSAGLAKYEQYF

D gene: TRBD1
J gene: TRBJ1-2
V gene: TRBV7-9
clone size: once
CDR3 length: 15
CDR3 DNA: TGTGCCAGCAGCCACCGGGACAGGGGATCGGATGGCTACACCTTC
CDR3 protein: CASSHRDRGSDGYTF

D gene: TRBD1
J gene: TRBJ1-6
V gene: TRBV6-5
clone size: .
CDR3 length: 14
CDR3 DNA: TGTGCCAGCAGGCCGGGACAGGGGGCTTCACCCCTCCACTTT
CDR3 protein: CASRPGQGASPLHF

D gene: TRBD2
J gene: TRBJ2-7
V gene: TRBV28
clone size: .
CDR3 length: 14
CDR3 DNA: TGTGCCAGCAGTTTTATGGGACTAGGCGTGGAGCAGTACTTC
CDR3 protein: CASSFMGLGVEQYF

D gene: .
J gene: TRBJ2-4
V gene: TRBV6-1
clone size: .
CDR3 length: 11
CDR3 DNA: TGTGCCAGCAGTGAAAAAAACATTCAGTACTTC
CDR3 protein: CASSEKNIQYF

D gene: TRBD1
J gene: TRBJ2-4
V gene: TRBV5-1
clone size: .
CDR3 length: 17
CDR3 DNA: TGCGCCAGCAGCTTGGCGGCCACCGGGACAGGAGAAAACATTCAGTACTTC
CDR3 protein: CASSLAATGTGENIQYF

D gene: TRBD1
J gene: TRBJ2-7
V gene: TRBV10-3
clone size: .
CDR3 length: 15
CDR3 DNA: TGTGCCATCAGTGATCCGGGACAGGGGACCTACGAGCAGTACTTC
CDR3 protein: CAISDPGQGTYEQYF